This T cell receptor beta chain was profiled in a study of neurological immune-mediated disorders. The sample holds many counts of this clonotype. Via MiXCR, TCRdb re-called the 5' RACE reads, giving one row per CDR3 protein. The repertoire has about 50,000 distinct CDR3 sequences, about 2% of them found once; the top ten carry less than 2.5%. CDR1 SGHRS and CDR2 YFSETQ come from the germline V gene. This CDR3 is 12 amino acids long. The V gene end was trimmed by 8 bases and the J gene end by 5 bases; junction bases not matched to a gene: 7. Sequencing used PBMCs. The V gene is TRBV5-1, the J gene TRBJ2-7; TRBD1 agrees at 7 bases. The clonotype originates from a woman aged 40 to 50 with multiple sclerosis. The DNA of the CDR3 is TGCGCCAGTCGAGGGACAGACGACGAGCAGTACTTC. It translates to CASRGTDDEQYF.